This entry lists 13 T cell receptor beta chains sequenced from one sample in a study of read filtering for tumor transcriptome and immune sequencing. This library used roughly 0.4 ug RNA and molecular barcoded adaptors spanning alpha/delta and beta/gamma chains. TCRdb called the reads again in MiXCR, with one record for every CDR3 protein. This sample has 130,000 or so distinct CDR3 sequences, with about 13% found just once. The source material was a population of CD138-negative cells sorted from bone marrow. Every receptor here comes from a donor at least 40 years old with multiple myeloma.

A note on this clonotype: A much larger clone differs from this one at a single base, so this may be a read error. This chain connects TRBV4-3 to TRBJ2-5; perhaps D is TRBD1 or TRBD2 (5 bases each). Trimming stripped 2 bases from V and 5 bases from J, with 18 bases between. This CDR3 contains 16 residues. Germline V gives CDR1 LGHNA, CDR2 YSLEER. CDR3 protein: CASSQPYWGSGETQYF. The CDR3 region has the DNA TGCGCCAGCAGCCAACCGTACTGGGGGTCGGGGGAGACCCAGTACTTC.

This clonotype was counted at least ten times. The chain joins TRBV7-2 to TRBJ2-1; 9 nucleotides align to TRBD1. The CDR3 extends over 15 amino acids. V lost 4 bases and J lost 4; bases outside the gene matches: 5. Looked up from germline, CDR1 is SGHTA and CDR2 is FQGNSA. As DNA, the CDR3 is TGTGCCAGCAGCTCCTCGGGACAGGGTTACAATGAGCAGTTCTTC. Its protein product is CASSSSGQGYNEQFF.

Only a few counts were recorded for this clonotype. This chain connects TRBV7-2 to TRBJ1-5; D is possibly TRBD1 (5 bases). The germline V gene has CDR1 SGHTA and CDR2 FQGNSA. Trimming took 5 bases from V and 5 from J, leaving 16 bases between them. The CDR3 consists of 15 residues. CDR3 in DNA: TGTGCCAGCAGCCAGGGTTGGGGCGCGCATCAGCCCCAGCATTTT. Translation gives CASSQGWGAHQPQHF.

The table lists this clonotype with many counts. The chain uses TRBV4-1 and TRBJ1-4; no reliable D call. Between the trimmed V and J ends, which lost 2 bases and 6 bases, there was a span of 10 bases. The CDR3 loop spans 14 amino acids. Germline V CDR1 and CDR2: MGHRA, YSYEKL. The CDR3 DNA reads TGCGCCAGCAGCCAATCCTCAGTGGATGAAAAACTGTTTTTT. This codes for CASSQSSVDEKLFF.

In its sample, this clonotype was seen many times. The V and J genes are TRBV5-1 and TRBJ2-1; the match to TRBD2 covers 7 bases. The CDR3 loop spans 17 amino acids. CDR1 and CDR2 from the germline V gene are SGHRS and YFSETQ. V shed 3 bases and J 4 bases; nucleotides not matched to a gene: 13. The CDR3 sequence is CASSWVSGRELYNEQFF. DNA of the CDR3: TGCGCCAGCAGCTGGGTGTCGGGGAGGGAGCTATACAATGAGCAGTTCTTC.

This clonotype was detected many times. The chain combines TRBV20-1 with TRBJ1-1; D ambiguous. Trimming removed 0 bases from V and 2 bases from J, with 16 bases in between. The CDR3 spans 16 residues. In germline, CDR1 is DFQATT, CDR2 SNEGSKA (reference sequence). Here the CDR3 DNA reads TGCAGTGCTAGAGATCAGTTACAGTGGGTTAACACTGAAGCTTTCTTT. It is translated as CSARDQLQWVNTEAFF.

This clonotype has a count of ten or more. The chain carries TRBV4-1 and TRBJ1-6; D might be TRBD1 (6 bases). The CDR3 totals 15 residues. V shed 3 bases and J shed 6 bases, with 12 bases lying between them. In germline, CDR1 is MGHRA, CDR2 YSYEKL. CDR3 loop: CASSQTQGGNSPLHF. CDR3 in DNA: TGCGCCAGCAGCCAGACACAGGGAGGTAATTCACCCCTCCACTTT.

This clonotype was observed at least ten times. The chain carries TRBV20-1 and TRBJ2-3; D remains unclear. Trimming removed 4 bases at V and 1 base at J, with 30 bases between. The CDR3 contains 20 residues. Germline CDR1 is DFQATT and CDR2 is SNEGSKA (reference sequence). The CDR3 nucleotides are TGCAGTGCTATCGGCGCTGGAAGGCCAGCAGGAAATCTGGGCACAGATACGCAGTATTTT. Protein: CSAIGAGRPAGNLGTDTQYF.

Many counts were recorded for this clonotype. The V and J genes are TRBV20-1 and TRBJ2-3; 8 nucleotides agree with TRBD2. The CDR3 covers 13 residues. The germline gives CDR1 DFQATT, CDR2 SNEGSKA (reference sequence). Trimming removed 6 bases from V and 1 base from J; junction bases left unmatched: 3. In nucleotides, the CDR3 is TGCAGTGCGCCGACTAGCGGCACAGATACGCAGTATTTT. This codes for CSAPTSGTDTQYF.

Note on this clonotype: A much larger clone differs from this one at a single base, so this may be a read error. V gene TRBV11-3 combines with J gene TRBJ2-1; D may be TRBD1 or TRBD2 (6 bases each). From germline, CDR1 is SGHNT and CDR2 YENEEA. CDR3 length: 12 residues. V lost 0 bases and J 12 bases, leaving 9 bases between the germline ends. The CDR3 here is CASSLDGGLQFF. CDR3 nucleotides: TGTGCCAGCAGCTTAGACGGGGGCCTGCAGTTCTTC.

This clonotype was counted ten times or more. The chain carries TRBV20-1 and TRBJ2-1; 14 positions match TRBD2. The CDR3 contains 16 residues. CDR1 is DFQATT and CDR2 is SNEGSKA in the germline V gene (reference sequence). Losses at the gene ends were 2 bases for V and 8 bases for J; bases not matched to a gene: 8. In DNA form, the CDR3 reads TGCAGTGCTAGACGGGGACTAGCGGGAGATAAGGATGAGCAGTTCTTC. Amino acid sequence: CSARRGLAGDKDEQFF.

This clonotype came up many times. CDR3 DNA: TGCAGTGCTCCCCTGGGAAGGGCCTACGAGCAGTACTTC. Its translation is CSAPLGRAYEQYF. The V gene is TRBV20-1, the J gene TRBJ2-7, with D unclear. Germline V lookup: CDR1 DFQATT, CDR2 SNEGSKA (reference sequence). This CDR3 is built from 13 residues. The germline V and J ends were trimmed by 5 bases and 2 bases, with 13 bases remaining between them.

This clonotype appeared a few times. A read error may account for a junction end that differs from germline. The genes are TRBV5-8 and TRBJ2-7, with D possibly TRBD1 on 6 matching bases. This CDR3 is built from 13 residues. In germline, CDR1 is SGHTS, CDR2 YDEGEE. The CDR3 DNA reads TGTGCCAGCAGACACAGGGAGAAATACGGGCAGTACTTC. Its translation is CASRHREKYGQYF.